The source of this T cell receptor beta chain is a study of OX40 agonist ivuxolimab in advanced cancers. Looking at the study overall: Ivuxolimab, which targeted the costimulatory receptor OX40 (CD134), was an agonistic, fully human IgG2 monoclonal antibody. Intravenous ivuxolimab was administered to patients every 2 weeks at six dose levels: 0.01, 0.1, 0.3, 1.5, 3 and 10 mg/kg. Of the approximately 50 dose-escalation patients, hepatocellular carcinoma was present in about 20, melanoma in around 15, renal cell carcinoma in 9 and head and neck cancer in 9. In the dose-escalation cohort, around four fifths of patients were male, and the mean age was approximately 60 years, with a range of about 23 to 80. Patients were allowed to have had prior anti-PD-1, anti-PD-L1 or anti-CTLA-4 therapy, and around two fifths of the dose-escalation patients had been treated with checkpoint inhibitors. Partial responses were achieved by three dose-escalation patients, of whom one had hepatocellular carcinoma and two had cutaneous melanoma. Peripheral TCRbeta sequencing was intended to test whether TCR sequence diversity was altered and clonal T-cell expansion was caused by ivuxolimab. The monotherapy dose-escalation portion (N of about 50 patients) of the phase I ivuxolimab trial is reported in the paper.

Genomic DNA was extracted from sorted cells for sequencing of the TCRbeta CDR3 region. The immunoSEQ Assay was used for sequencing of TCRbeta CDR3 regions. The table was pulled from immuneACCESS by TCRdb, which kept in-frame rearrangements only. Such tables lose some clones; where checked, under half of the loss comes from unresolved V genes, and the rest has no known cause. The sample table holds about 49,000 clones, of which roughly 85% were seen once. Over 20% of the sample goes to the ten largest clones. CDR1 and CDR2 are drawn from the germline V gene: MDHEN, SYDVKM. The CDR3 runs 20 residues from the cysteine to the phenylalanine. Kept here is only the CDR3 DNA, which spans 60 bases and is read in frame from base 1. Trimming leaves V shorter by 8 bases and J shorter by 0 bases, with the junction holding 21 bases beyond the gene matches. This clone was seen only a few times. The clone's antigen remains unknown. Base qualities are missing; no much larger clone stands one base away.

The trial excluded patients who had a history of autoimmune disease or were on systemic immunosuppression. In every dose cohort, peripheral blood was drawn for TCR sequencing at baseline, cycle 4 day 1, and cycle 7 day 1. Samples were obtained from an open-label, multicenter, first-in-human phase I dose-escalation trial of ivuxolimab. Adults with locally advanced or metastatic melanoma, renal cell, hepatocellular, or head and neck squamous cell carcinoma were enrolled in the trial. Before TCR sequencing, CD4+ T cells and CD8+ T cells were sorted from peripheral blood as separate populations. General study outcomes and caveats: At doses from 0.1 to 3.0 mg/kg, clonal expansion was seen in both CD4+ and CD8+ blood T cells between baseline and week 6. After ivuxolimab, expanded clones were on average more numerous among CD8+ T cells than among CD4+ T cells. Which antigens the clonally expanded peripheral T cells were specific for was not determined. Low levels of normalized T-cell clonal expansion were also seen in some patients who did not respond. In the 0.1-3.0 mg/kg groups, partial responders had among the lowest normalized peripheral clonal expansion, particularly in CD8+ T cells.

The material was CD4+ or CD8+ T cells sorted from blood, obtained in a trial of the OX40 agonist ivuxolimab. Rearrangement joined TRBV28 to TRBJ2-1, with 8 central nucleotides matching TRBD1. This sequence was found in an adult with an advanced solid tumor such as melanoma, head and neck, liver or kidney cancer. The nucleotides read TGTGCCAGCTGCCCCGGGGGACAGGAGCCCCGCGTGGGCTCCTACAATGAGCAGTTCTTC. This yields the protein CASCPGGQEPRVGSYNEQFF. Reference TRBV28 and TRBJ2-1 proteins supply the regions before and after the CDR3; the full variable domain is: DVKVTQSSRYLVKRTGEKVFLECVQDMDHENMFWYRQDPGLGLRLIYFSYDVKMKEKGDIPEGYSVSREKKERFSLILESASTNQTSMYLCASCPGGQEPRVGSYNEQFFGPGTRLTVL.